This T cell receptor beta chain stems from a study of radiotherapy plus CTLA-4 blockade in lung cancer (dated by TCRdb to between 2017 and 2018). Describing the broader study: Among the enrolled patients, approximately 17% had an objective response, and roughly 30% reached disease control. Paper-wide results and their limitations: The strongest predictors of response were reported to be early dynamic shifts in blood T cell clones along with a rise in serum interferon-beta following radiation. After treatment with radiotherapy and ipilimumab, TCR clones that originated in tumors expanded in peripheral blood.

CDR1 GTSNPN and CDR2 SVGIG are derived from the germline V gene (reference sequence). The CDR3 runs 15 amino acids, cysteine and phenylalanine included. The DNA shown is the 45-base CDR3, in frame from base 1. Cut back by 3 bases and 4 bases, the V and J ends lie 15 bases apart. Receptor libraries were prepared by the immunoSEQ multiplex PCR assay. TCRdb mirrors the immuneACCESS table, restricted to in-frame sequences. Some clones are absent from its copies; in checked studies, under half trace to an unresolved V gene, and the reason for the others is unknown. This sample has over 80,000 clones in its table, and around 84% of those were observed once. The ten largest clonotypes hold over 15% of the sample. In this study, focal radiation therapy paired with CTLA-4 blockade (ipilimumab) was tested in patients who had chemo-refractory metastatic non-small-cell lung cancer. Of note for this clone: Its recognized antigen is unknown. The record has no base qualities; no much larger clone is one base away.

The sequence came from a human donor with non-small cell lung cancer that progressed on radiotherapy plus ipilimumab. Sequenced material: peripheral blood, taken from a patient treated with radiotherapy plus ipilimumab. The rearrangement joined TRBV30 to TRBJ1-4, with no confidently assigned D gene. The DNA sequence follows: TGTGCCTGGAGGGACCCCGGGAGGGATAATGAAAAACTGTTTTTT. Translated, this is CAWRDPGRDNEKLFF.